What follows describes a single TCR beta chain. Its matching antigen is unknown. The table came from immunoSEQ multiplex PCR; TCRdb's copy has only in-frame clones and leaves some out. This table has 60,000 to 75,000 clones, approximately 79% appearing once. The sample belongs to a study of neoadjuvant anti-PD-1 for oral cavity cancer. Study-wide background: Patients without progression got a fourth dose around day 43.

These newly diagnosed stage II-IVA oral cavity squamous cell carcinoma patients had no prior systemic or radiation treatment. CDR3 length: 13 residues. V lost 2 bases to trimming and J lost 3 bases, with 9 bases between them. Germline V gene lookup returns CDR1 SGHRS and CDR2 YFSETQ. Whole-study findings and limits: TCR analyses covered only a few patients per response group. Treg/Th17 ratio rose with pretreatment blood and fell with post-treatment tumor TCRbeta clonality.

The sequence derives from a person aged 35 to 85 with oral cavity squamous cell carcinoma. V is TRBV5-1 and J is TRBJ2-7; maybe TRBD2 (6 bases). The specimen comprised PBMCs, sampled before nivolumab (anti-PD-1) treatment. The CDR3 loop is CASSFSGDYEQYF. The CDR3 coding sequence is TGCGCCAGCAGCTTCTCGGGGGACTACGAGCAGTACTTC.